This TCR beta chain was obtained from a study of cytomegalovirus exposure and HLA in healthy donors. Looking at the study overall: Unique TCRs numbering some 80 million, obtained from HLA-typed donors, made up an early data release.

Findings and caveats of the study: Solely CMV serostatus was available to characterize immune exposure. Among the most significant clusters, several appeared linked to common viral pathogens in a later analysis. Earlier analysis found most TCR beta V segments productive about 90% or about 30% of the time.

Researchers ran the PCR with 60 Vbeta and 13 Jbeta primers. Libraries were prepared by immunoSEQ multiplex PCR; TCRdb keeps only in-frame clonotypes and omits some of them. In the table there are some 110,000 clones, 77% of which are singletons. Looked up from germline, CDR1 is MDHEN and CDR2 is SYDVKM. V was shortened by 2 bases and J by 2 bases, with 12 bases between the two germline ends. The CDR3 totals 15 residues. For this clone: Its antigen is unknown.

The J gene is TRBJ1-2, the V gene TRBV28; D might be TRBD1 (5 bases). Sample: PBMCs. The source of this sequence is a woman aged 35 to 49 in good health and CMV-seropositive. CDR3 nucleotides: TGTGCCAGCAGTTTAGGTTCCAGGGCGAACTATGGCTACACCTTC. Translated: CASSLGSRANYGYTF.